Reported below is one T cell receptor beta chain. The antigen is unknown. This sample is drawn from a study of shared clonotypes between healthy human individuals. The study, taken as a whole, reports: Compared with clonotypes that all four donors shared, non-shared clonotypes had lower generation probabilities. About 5% was the fraction of naive CD4 clonotypes found shared across a handful of donors.

Trimming shortened V by 2 bases and J by 5 bases, and 7 bases separated the two germline ends. The CDR3 extends over 13 amino acids. Per the germline V gene, CDR1 is SGHTA and CDR2 is FQGNSA. Terminally differentiated effector memory CD45RA+ cells were excluded by CCR7 positive selection of CD45RO-negative cells. The protocol was immunoSEQ multiplex PCR, while the TCRdb copy is restricted to in-frame clones and leaves out a portion. The sample yields about 2,200,000 clones, about 92% seen once. This rearrangement joins TRBV7-2 to TRBJ1-5; D not resolved. This sequence originates from a man in his late teens or twenties in good health. Some clones in this sample may be carry-over from other donors' samples. Sequencing was carried out using naive CD8+ T cells from PBMCs. CDR3 in DNA: TGTGCCAGCAGCTTATATGGGGATCAGCCCCAGCATTTT. Translated: CASSLYGDQPQHF. Together with reference TRBV7-2 and TRBJ1-5, the CDR3 gives the full variable domain: GAGVSQSPSNKVTEKGKDVELRCDPISGHTALYWYRQSLGQGLEFLIYFQGNSAPDKSGLPSDRFSAERTGGSVSTLTIQRTQQEDSAVYLCASSLYGDQPQHFGDGTRLSIL.